This is a list of T cell receptor beta chains from one sample in a study of cytomegalovirus exposure and HLA in healthy donors. The table came from immunoSEQ multiplex PCR; TCRdb's copy has only in-frame clones and leaves some out. Here the sample spans roughly 69,000 clones, approximately 70% being singletons. The sequencing sample was made of PBMCs. These receptors all stem from a male donor in good health and CMV-seropositive. CDR3s include the opening cysteine and the closing phenylalanine or tryptophan. Fields, in order: clone size, V gene, J gene, D gene, CDR3 DNA, CDR3 protein. The D gene is left open where the match is weak. Where a row states a size, it is once, few, many or the class of an expanded clone; other rows omit it.

size: few; V: TRBV13; J: TRBJ2-3; D: TRBD2; DNA: TGTGCCAGCAGCATGGTCCCCCTAGCGGGGAGCACAGATACGCAGTATTTT; CDR3: CASSMVPLAGSTDTQYF
size: -; V: TRBV13; J: TRBJ2-7; D: TRBD1; DNA: TGTGCCAGCAGCCTCCGGACAGGGGATAGACCCTACGAGCAGTACTTC; CDR3: CASSLRTGDRPYEQYF
size: few; V: TRBV28; J: TRBJ2-3; D: -; DNA: TGTGCCAGCAGTTTGGCAGGCGGCACAGATACGCAGTATTTT; CDR3: CASSLAGGTDTQYF
size: -; V: TRBV4-3; J: TRBJ1-1; D: -; DNA: TGCGCCAGCAGCCAAGATATACGGACACTGAACACTGAAGCTTTCTTT; CDR3: CASSQDIRTLNTEAFF
size: -; V: TRBV4-2; J: TRBJ1-2; D: TRBD1; DNA: TGTGCCAGCAGCCAAGATTCCGGACAGGGGTTGGGCTACACCTTC; CDR3: CASSQDSGQGLGYTF
size: -; V: TRBV5-1; J: TRBJ2-3; D: TRBD1; DNA: TGCGCCAGTTACCAGGGACAGGGGACAGATACGCAGTATTTT; CDR3: CASYQGQGTDTQYF
size: -; V: TRBV6-6; J: TRBJ2-1; D: TRBD2; DNA: TGTGCCAGCAGCCCCGGGACTAGCGGAGCCAATGAGCAGTTCTTC; CDR3: CASSPGTSGANEQFF
size: once; V: TRBV19; J: TRBJ2-1; D: TRBD2; DNA: TGTGCCAGTAGTATCTCCGGGACTAGCTCTGAGCAGTTCTTC; CDR3: CASSISGTSSEQFF
size: -; V: TRBV6-5; J: TRBJ2-7; D: TRBD2; DNA: TGTGCCAGCAGTGGATATAGCGGGGGGACTGGCGAGCAGTACTTC; CDR3: CASSGYSGGTGEQYF
size: -; V: TRBV4-1; J: TRBJ2-5; D: -; DNA: TGCGCCAGCAGCCAAACCTATCCTGGTCAAGAGACCCAGTACTTC; CDR3: CASSQTYPGQETQYF
size: -; V: TRBV5-1; J: TRBJ2-7; D: TRBD2; DNA: TGCGCCAGCAGCTCCAGCGGGACTACCTACGAGCAGTACTTC; CDR3: CASSSSGTTYEQYF
size: -; V: TRBV12-1; J: TRBJ2-5; D: -; DNA: TGTGCCAGCAGCCTAAGCGGGGGGGCGCGGGAGACCCAGTACTTC; CDR3: CASSLSGGARETQYF
size: -; V: TRBV30; J: TRBJ1-2; D: TRBD1; DNA: TGTGCCTGGAGGCTCCCGACAGGGGAGTATGGCTACACCTTC; CDR3: CAWRLPTGEYGYTF
size: -; V: TRBV7-9; J: TRBJ2-6; D: -; DNA: TGTTCCAGCCGAAAAGATGGAGTCGGGGCCAACGTCCTGACTTTC; CDR3: CSSRKDGVGANVLTF
size: -; V: TRBV9; J: TRBJ2-7; D: TRBD2; DNA: TGTGCCAGCAGCGCGGAGACTAGCGTAATCAACGAGCAGTACTTC; CDR3: CASSAETSVINEQYF
size: -; V: TRBV7-6; J: TRBJ1-5; D: -; DNA: TGTGCCAGCAGCGGTAGGGAGGGGAATCGGCCCCAGCATTTT; CDR3: CASSGREGNRPQHF
size: once; V: TRBV9; J: TRBJ1-1; D: -; DNA: TGTGCCAGCAGCTGGACAGTGGGTAGCACTGAAGCTTTCTTT; CDR3: CASSWTVGSTEAFF
size: few; V: TRBV5-6; J: TRBJ2-3; D: -; DNA: TGTGCCAGCAGCTCCGCCCACTGGACAGATACGCAGTATTTT; CDR3: CASSSAHWTDTQYF
size: -; V: TRBV7-2; J: TRBJ1-2; D: -; DNA: TGTGCCAGCAGCTTATATGCGGGCGGAAACTATGGCTACACCTTC; CDR3: CASSLYAGGNYGYTF
size: -; V: TRBV19; J: TRBJ1-2; D: -; DNA: TGTGCCAGTAGTATAGTGACAGTTGACTATGGCTACACCTTC; CDR3: CASSIVTVDYGYTF
size: -; V: TRBV6-1; J: TRBJ2-7; D: -; DNA: TGTGCCAGCATGGTTCAGGGTGGTCTCTACGAGCAGTACTTC; CDR3: CASMVQGGLYEQYF
size: -; V: TRBV10-1; J: TRBJ2-7; D: -; DNA: TGCGCCAGCAGTGATGCCGGGGGGCCCCACGAGCAGTACTTC; CDR3: CASSDAGGPHEQYF
size: -; V: TRBV4-2; J: TRBJ2-7; D: -; DNA: TGTGCCAGCAGCCAAGATGGGAACAGGGACGAGCAGTACTTC; CDR3: CASSQDGNRDEQYF
size: -; V: TRBV19; J: TRBJ2-1; D: TRBD2; DNA: TGTGCCAGTAGTTCCGGGACTAGCGGGTTGACGGTCGATGAGCAGTTCTTC; CDR3: CASSSGTSGLTVDEQFF
size: -; V: TRBV19; J: TRBJ1-2; D: -; DNA: TGTGCCAGTAGTATAGGAGGGGCCGGGAGTGGCTACACCTTC; CDR3: CASSIGGAGSGYTF
size: once; V: TRBV5-6; J: TRBJ1-2; D: -; DNA: TGTGCCAGCATCCTAGCGAGAGGGTCCTATGGCTACACCTTC; CDR3: CASILARGSYGYTF
size: -; V: TRBV19; J: TRBJ1-4; D: TRBD1; DNA: TGTGCCAGTAGGGACAGGGGAGGCGAAAAACTGTTTTTT; CDR3: CASRDRGGEKLFF
size: -; V: TRBV9; J: TRBJ2-7; D: -; DNA: TGTGCCAGCAGCGTCAGGACAGCCTCCTACGAGCAGTACTTC; CDR3: CASSVRTASYEQYF
size: once; V: TRBV18; J: TRBJ1-6; D: TRBD1; DNA: TGTGCCAGCTCACCACTACCAAGGACAGGGGCCTCGCGACCCCTCCACTTT; CDR3: CASSPLPRTGASRPLHF
size: -; V: TRBV7-3; J: TRBJ2-7; D: TRBD1; DNA: TGTGCCAGCAGCTCCGGACAGGGGGCCTGGGGCGAGCAGTACTTC; CDR3: CASSSGQGAWGEQYF
size: few; V: TRBV7-6; J: TRBJ1-4; D: TRBD1; DNA: TGTGCCAGCAGCCCGCGGGACAGACTTAATGAAAAACTGTTTTTT; CDR3: CASSPRDRLNEKLFF
size: -; V: TRBV19; J: TRBJ1-6; D: -; DNA: TGTGCCAGTAGTATTGGATTGGCGGGAACCTATAATTCACCCCTCCACTTT; CDR3: CASSIGLAGTYNSPLHF
size: -; V: TRBV6-5; J: TRBJ1-6; D: -; DNA: TGTGCCAGCAGTTTGCACCGAGGGAATTCACCCCTCCACTTT; CDR3: CASSLHRGNSPLHF
size: -; V: TRBV4-1; J: TRBJ2-1; D: TRBD1; DNA: TGCGCCAGCAGCCACCTAGGACAGGGGGCAACGCAGTTCTTC; CDR3: CASSHLGQGATQFF
size: -; V: TRBV5-4; J: TRBJ2-2; D: TRBD1; DNA: TGTGCCAGCAGCTTGGGAGAGGGACAGGGTACCGGGGAGCTGTTTTTT; CDR3: CASSLGEGQGTGELFF
size: -; V: TRBV4-1; J: TRBJ2-3; D: TRBD1; DNA: TGCGCCAGCAGCCAGAGTACAGGGGACAGCACAGATACGCAGTATTTT; CDR3: CASSQSTGDSTDTQYF
size: few; V: TRBV15; J: TRBJ2-1; D: -; DNA: TGTGCCACCAGCAGAGCTTATTCCTACAATGAGCAGTTCTTC; CDR3: CATSRAYSYNEQFF
size: -; V: TRBV6-6; J: TRBJ1-4; D: -; DNA: TGTGCCAGCAGGCAACAGGGCACTACTAATGAAAAACTGTTTTTT; CDR3: CASRQQGTTNEKLFF
size: -; V: TRBV27; J: TRBJ1-1; D: -; DNA: TGTGCCAGCAGTTTAGGACTAAACACTGAAGCTTTCTTT; CDR3: CASSLGLNTEAFF
size: -; V: TRBV11-3; J: TRBJ2-3; D: TRBD2; DNA: TGTGCCAGCAGCGTTAGCGGGAACACAGATACGCAGTATTTT; CDR3: CASSVSGNTDTQYF
size: -; V: TRBV6-1; J: TRBJ1-1; D: TRBD1; DNA: TGTGCCAGCATCGCCGGGACAGGGGGTGTAGCTTTCTTT; CDR3: CASIAGTGGVAFF
size: -; V: TRBV19; J: TRBJ2-5; D: TRBD1; DNA: TGTGCCAGTAGTCTACAGGGGGCGCTCGGAGAGACCCAGTACTTC; CDR3: CASSLQGALGETQYF
size: few; V: TRBV7-9; J: TRBJ1-3; D: -; DNA: TGTGCCAGCAGCCAAGGAAACACCATATATTTT; CDR3: CASSQGNTIYF
size: -; V: TRBV19; J: TRBJ1-5; D: TRBD1; DNA: TGTGCCAGTAGTACCGGTCCCGGGACAGGGGGCAATCAGCCCCAGCATTTT; CDR3: CASSTGPGTGGNQPQHF
size: -; V: TRBV6-5; J: TRBJ1-2; D: TRBD1; DNA: TGTGCCAGCAGTTACAACCCCTTTAGGGGGCGCGGGGGCTACACCTTC; CDR3: CASSYNPFRGRGGYTF
size: -; V: TRBV7-2; J: TRBJ1-2; D: TRBD1; DNA: TGTGCCAGCAGCTTAAGGGGACAGGGGAAGGGCACCTTC; CDR3: CASSLRGQGKGTF
size: -; V: TRBV9; J: TRBJ2-2; D: -; DNA: TGTGCCAGCAGCGTTTTGGGACGGCGGGATGGTGCGGCCGGGGAGCTGTTTTTT; CDR3: CASSVLGRRDGAAGELFF
size: few; V: TRBV5-1; J: TRBJ1-1; D: -; DNA: TGCGCCAGCAGCCAACTGACAGGGAACACTGAAGCTTTCTTT; CDR3: CASSQLTGNTEAFF
size: -; V: TRBV7-9; J: TRBJ2-6; D: -; DNA: TGTGCCAGCCGAAAAGATGGAGTCGGGGCCAACGTCCTGACTTTC; CDR3: CASRKDGVGANVLTF
size: -; V: TRBV6-6; J: TRBJ1-2; D: TRBD1; DNA: TGTGCCAGCAGGGACAGGGGCGCAGGGCACTATGGCTACACCTTC; CDR3: CASRDRGAGHYGYTF
size: once; V: TRBV30; J: TRBJ2-1; D: TRBD2; DNA: TGTGCCTGGAGTTCGAATAGCGGGACGGAGTTCTTC; CDR3: CAWSSNSGTEFF
size: -; V: TRBV7-9; J: TRBJ2-5; D: -; DNA: TGTGCCAGCAGCTTGGGGGCCCGAGAGACCCAGTACTTC; CDR3: CASSLGARETQYF